The rows below give T cell receptor beta chains drawn from one sample of a study of esophageal squamous cell carcinoma under preoperative chemotherapy. Using its own MiXCR run on the PCR reads, TCRdb lists one record per CDR3 protein. The repertoire consists of about 30,000 distinct CDR3 sequences, with roughly 50% occurring once and the leading ten covering over 9.5%. This specimen was taken from a patient given preoperative chemotherapy. Receptor source: a human donor with esophageal squamous cell carcinoma. The donor label of this sample is uncertain. CDR3s include the opening cysteine and the closing phenylalanine or tryptophan. D genes are given only for firm matches. Some rows have no size entry. The others give once, few or many, or a class for an expanded clone.

CDR3: CASSRIAGGTDTQYF
DNA: TGTGCCAGCAGCAGAATAGCGGGGGGCACAGATACGCAGTATTTT
V: TRBV7-2
D: TRBD2
J: TRBJ2-3
size: medium-sized

CDR3: CASAPTGAITDTQYF
DNA: TGTGCCAGCGCCCCGACAGGGGCTATCACAGATACGCAGTATTTT
V: TRBV6-1
D: TRBD1
J: TRBJ2-3
size: many

CDR3: CASSSGTSGEQYF
DNA: TGTGCCAGCAGCTCGGGGACTAGCGGAGAGCAGTACTTC
V: TRBV7-2
D: TRBD2
J: TRBJ2-5
size: .

CDR3: CASSLMIGEEVFF
DNA: TGTGCCAGCAGCTTAATGATCGGAGAAGAGGTCTTCTTC
V: TRBV7-3
D: .
J: TRBJ2-5
size: .

CDR3: CASSLINRGDELFF
DNA: TGTGCCAGCAGCCTTATAAACAGGGGCGATGAGCTGTTCTTC
V: TRBV7-8
D: TRBD1
J: TRBJ2-1
size: .

CDR3: CASSPKPGYEQYF
DNA: TGTGCCAGCAGTCCTAAACCGGGGTACGAGCAGTACTTC
V: TRBV27
D: .
J: TRBJ2-7
size: few

CDR3: CASSYLLGAEQYF
DNA: TGTGCCAGCAGTTACCTACTGGGGGCTGAGCAGTACTTC
V: TRBV6-5
D: .
J: TRBJ2-5
size: many

CDR3: CASTPPGAGFHEQYF
DNA: TGTGCCAGCACCCCACCGGGCGCAGGGTTCCACGAGCAGTACTTC
V: TRBV6-1
D: .
J: TRBJ2-7
size: many

CDR3: CASSEALGMAETQYF
DNA: TGTGCCAGCAGTGAAGCTCTGGGGATGGCTGAAACGCAGTATTTT
V: TRBV6-1
D: .
J: TRBJ2-3
size: few

CDR3: CASSLDQYF
DNA: TGTGCCAGCAGCTTGGACCAGTACTTC
V: TRBV5-8
D: .
J: TRBJ2-5
size: many

CDR3: CASSRKGEQFF
DNA: TGTGCCAGCAGTCGTAAGGGCGAGCAGTTCTTC
V: TRBV28
D: .
J: TRBJ2-1
size: many

CDR3: CASSGSRDVNTQYF
DNA: TGTGCCAGCAGTGGGTCCCGGGACGTCAATACGCAGTATTTT
V: TRBV12-3/TRBV12-4
D: .
J: TRBJ2-3
size: few

CDR3: CASSATGGHQETQYF
DNA: TGTGCCAGCAGCGCGACGGGGGGGCATCAGGAGACCCAGTACTTC
V: TRBV7-2
D: TRBD2
J: TRBJ2-5
size: few

CDR3: CASSLQGYQPQHF
DNA: TGTGCCAGCAGTCTACAGGGTTACCAGCCCCAGCATTTT
V: TRBV12-3/TRBV12-4
D: .
J: TRBJ1-5
size: once

CDR3: CASSPDGHRLTGELFF
DNA: TGTGCCAGCAGCCCAGACGGACATCGACTCACCGGGGAGCTGTTTTTT
V: TRBV7-2
D: .
J: TRBJ2-2
size: medium-sized

CDR3: CASSLAQAGGFETQYF
DNA: TGTGCCAGCAGCTTAGCGCAGGCGGGAGGATTCGAGACCCAGTACTTC
V: TRBV7-2
D: TRBD2
J: TRBJ2-5
size: few

CDR3: CASSYSEGNGYTF
DNA: TGTGCCAGCAGTTACTCGGAGGGAAATGGCTACACCTTC
V: TRBV6-5
D: .
J: TRBJ1-2
size: few

CDR3: CASSLVASGGYNEQFF
DNA: TGCGCCAGCAGCTTGGTTGCCAGCGGGGGGTACAATGAGCAGTTCTTC
V: TRBV5-1
D: TRBD2
J: TRBJ2-1
size: once

CDR3: CATSPAGLSGTQYF
DNA: TGTGCCACCTCCCCTGCAGGGCTCTCGGGGACCCAGTACTTC
V: TRBV6-1
D: .
J: TRBJ2-5
size: many

CDR3: CASSLRGGTSYEQYF
DNA: TGTGCCAGCAGTTTAAGGGGGGGAACAAGCTACGAGCAGTACTTC
V: TRBV11-3
D: .
J: TRBJ2-7
size: many

CDR3: CASTDRAGRETQYF
DNA: TGTGCCAGCACCGACAGGGCGGGAAGGGAGACCCAGTACTTC
V: TRBV7-2
D: .
J: TRBJ2-5
size: many

CDR3: CARSRSYDEQFF
DNA: TGCGCCAGGAGCAGGAGTTACGATGAGCAGTTCTTT
V: TRBV10-1
D: .
J: TRBJ2-1
size: .

CDR3: CASTRDRGNNEQFF
DNA: TGTGCCAGCACCCGGGACAGGGGAAACAATGAGCAGTTCTTC
V: TRBV12-3/TRBV12-4
D: TRBD1
J: TRBJ2-1
size: many

CDR3: CASSRQAACTGEQYF
DNA: TGTGCCAGCAGCAGACAGGCTGCATGCACCGGGGAGCAGTATTTT
V: TRBV6-1
D: .
J: TRBJ2-3
size: .

CDR3: CASPTSGSSYNEQYF
DNA: TGTGCCAGCCCGACTAGCGGGAGCTCCTACAATGAGCAGTACTTC
V: TRBV28
D: TRBD2
J: TRBJ2-7
size: many

CDR3: CASSAGAGGWEADTQYF
DNA: TGTGCCAGCAGCGCGGGAGCGGGGGGATGGGAGGCAGATACGCAGTATTTC
V: TRBV7-2
D: TRBD2
J: TRBJ2-3
size: .

CDR3: CASSFVQGADTQYF
DNA: TGTGCCAGCAGCTTCGTACAGGGGGCAGATACGCAGTATTTT
V: TRBV11-2
D: TRBD1
J: TRBJ2-3
size: many

CDR3: CASSLTSGTFSYNEQFF
DNA: TGTGCCAGCAGCTTAACAAGCGGGACCTTCTCCTACAATGAGCAGTTCTTC
V: TRBV7-3
D: TRBD2
J: TRBJ2-1
size: few

CDR3: CASSLRQGEKLFF
DNA: TGTGCTAGCAGCCTCCGACAGGGTGAAAAACTGTTTTTT
V: TRBV7-7
D: TRBD1
J: TRBJ1-4
size: many

CDR3: CASKACIGGTDTQYF
DNA: TGTGCCAGCAAGGCGTGTATTGGCGGCACAGACACGCAGTATTTC
V: TRBV6-1
D: .
J: TRBJ2-3
size: once

CDR3: CASKTGGPADTQYF
DNA: TGTGCCAGTAAAACGGGAGGCCCGGCAGATACGCAGTATTTT
V: TRBV19
D: TRBD2
J: TRBJ2-3
size: many

CDR3: CASSLPIDRTQYF
DNA: TGTGCCAGCAGCTTACCAATCGATAGGACCCAGTACTTC
V: TRBV7-2
D: .
J: TRBJ2-5
size: many

CDR3: CASSFGTSLNKNIQYF
DNA: TGTGCCAGCAGCTTCGGGACTAGCCTAAACAAAAACATTCAGTACTTC
V: TRBV6-1
D: TRBD2
J: TRBJ2-4
size: few

CDR3: CASSPRVEGNEQFF
DNA: TGTGCCAGCTCGCCCAGGGTGGAGGGCAATGAGCAGTTCTTC
V: TRBV18
D: .
J: TRBJ2-1
size: few

CDR3: CASSLRETQYF
DNA: TGTGCCAGCAGTTTAAGGGAGACCCAGTACTTC
V: TRBV12-3/TRBV12-4
D: .
J: TRBJ2-5
size: .

CDR3: CASSRTGDHEQYF
DNA: TGTGCCAGCAGCCGGACAGGGGACCACGAGCAGTACTTC
V: TRBV7-6
D: TRBD1
J: TRBJ2-7
size: medium-sized

CDR3: CASGSGVQFKDTQYF
DNA: TGTGCCAGCGGCTCAGGGGTGCAGTTCAAAGATACGCAGTATTTT
V: TRBV7-2
D: .
J: TRBJ2-3
size: .

CDR3: CASKPRGSYEQFF
DNA: TGTGCCAGTAAGCCCCGAGGGTCGTACGAGCAGTTCTTC
V: TRBV19
D: .
J: TRBJ2-1
size: once

CDR3: CASSPQGLRGTDTQYF
DNA: TGTGCCAGCAGCCCACAGGGGCTGAGAGGGACAGATACGCAGTACTTT
V: TRBV7-2
D: TRBD1
J: TRBJ2-3
size: few

CDR3: CASSEASDKTYEQYF
DNA: TGTGCCAGCAGTGAGGCCAGTGACAAAACCTACGAGCAGTACTTC
V: TRBV6-1
D: .
J: TRBJ2-7
size: .

CDR3: CASSLGMDNEQFF
DNA: TGTGCCAGCAGTTTGGGAATGGACAATGAGCAGTTCTTC
V: TRBV12-3/TRBV12-4
D: .
J: TRBJ2-1
size: .

CDR3: CATGTEQFF
DNA: TGTGCCACCGGTACTGAGCAGTTCTTC
V: TRBV15
D: .
J: TRBJ2-1
size: .

CDR3: CASIRAGRNTGELFF
DNA: TGTGCCAGCATTAGAGCGGGTCGAAACACCGGGGAGCTGTTTTTT
V: TRBV6-5
D: .
J: TRBJ2-2
size: many

CDR3: CAGTGGGDKEIQYF
DNA: TGTGCGGGGACCGGGGGCGGGGACAAAGAGATCCAGTACTTC
V: TRBV12-3/TRBV12-4
D: .
J: TRBJ2-5
size: .

CDR3: CASSRLGGANTGELYF
DNA: TGTGCCAGCAGCCGCCTAGGGGGGGCAAACACCGGGGAGCTGTACTTC
V: TRBV7-8
D: .
J: TRBJ2-2
size: .

CDR3: CAGSGDGEEDTQYF
DNA: TGTGCGGGGAGCGGAGACGGGGAAGAAGATACGCAGTACTTT
V: TRBV7-2
D: .
J: TRBJ2-3
size: .

CDR3: CPSSLDPETQYF
DNA: TGTCCCAGCAGCTTAGACCCAGAGACCCAGTATTTC
V: TRBV7-2
D: .
J: TRBJ2-5
size: .